This entry is about one T cell receptor beta chain. Its antigen is undetermined. This entry belongs to a study of early T cells in non-severe SARS-CoV-2 infection. Regarding the study as a whole: In VDJdb matching, anti-spike CD8 responses were favored while private and CD4 specificities went missing.

In TCRdb, the 5' RACE reads were re-called with MiXCR into one record per CDR3 protein. The sample contains about 60,000 distinct CDR3 sequences, roughly 12% of which appear only once. The germline CDR1 and CDR2 sequences are SGHTA and FQGNSA. The germline V and J ends were trimmed by 1 base and 0 bases, with 10 bases remaining between them. The CDR3 runs 16 residues. The source is an adult who was a healthcare worker with PCR-confirmed SARS-CoV-2 infection or an uninfected control (not recorded which). The rearrangement joins TRBV7-2 to TRBJ2-4, with unresolved D. Sequencing was performed on whole blood, taken at baseline. The CDR3 loop is CASSLGLTLAKNIQYF. CDR3 in DNA: TGTGCCAGCAGCTTAGGGCTAACCCTAGCCAAAAACATTCAGTACTTC.